This TCR beta chain was observed in a study of T cell responses to AZD1222 COVID-19 vaccine (dated by TCRdb to the early 2020s). Study-level background: TCR sequencing was performed for some 250 trial participants, of whom approximately 200 were given two doses of AZD1222 and approximately 26 were given two doses of MenACWY control vaccine. Trial participants were enrolled into age subgroups of 18-55, 56-69 and 70-plus years, which contained about 160, 30 and 59 TCR-sequenced participants, respectively. Beyond this particular receptor, the publication reports: Conclusions about previously exposed vaccinees were limited because only a handful of AZD1222 recipients were SARS-CoV-2 seropositive at baseline. After two AZD1222 doses, both the breadth and the depth of spike-specific TCRs were significantly higher than at day 0 and than in MenACWY recipients. Epitopes outside the regions mutated in the B.1.351 and B.1.1.7 variants were reportedly recognized by nearly half of the unique spike-specific TCRs. The 56-69-year group was small, and its depth increase did not reach significance, likely because of low power. The vaccine-associated CD4 TCRs covered the entire spike protein, and the dominant responses fell in regions 160-218 and 743-854. Because no day 14 peak-response samples were available, the repertoires could be characterized only after the peak T cell response. Participants were mostly white British, with more females than males. The authors suggested clonal diversity may have been underestimated.

The CDR3 regions of human TCRbeta chains were subjected to immunosequencing. From the authors' description of their analysis: Repertoire TCRs were matched against a reference library of SARS-CoV-2-specific TCRs generated with the MIRA antigen-specificity platform. Breadth was defined as the fraction of unique TCRs that were SARS-CoV-2-associated. Depth was defined as the fraction of total T cells that were SARS-CoV-2-associated. Using the MIRA data, each spike-specific TCR was mapped to the spike region that the TCR reacts to and placed in a CD4 or CD8 class. Log10-transformed breadth and depth values were compared by one-way ANOVA with Sidak's multiple comparisons tests. TCRdb re-hosts the immuneACCESS table, in-frame sequences only. Its copies lack some clones; in the studies checked, an unresolved V gene accounts for under half of them, and the cause for the rest is not known. V and J calls and clone size are as listed in that table; D and trimming were resolved from the DNA. The sample records some 200,000 clones, approximately 93% of which are singletons. Of the sample, 1.7% falls within the top ten clones.

As regards this clone: The target of this receptor is not known. Nothing much larger sits one base from this clone, and base qualities are not available.

V is shortened by 7 bases, J by 4 bases, and the region joining them spans 5 bases. The CDR3 spans 11 residues, from the cysteine through the phenylalanine. The retained sequence is limited to the CDR3, 33 bases, with the frame set at the first base. As encoded in the germline V gene (reference sequence), CDR1 is SEHNR while CDR2 is FQNEAQ. This specimen's time point label, interpreted: about 28 days (+/-7) after the second vaccine dose. AZD1222 recipients with second doses at about 4 weeks or about 12 weeks were pooled, because spike-specific TCR depth and breadth did not differ between schedules. The vaccinee samples were drawn from two UK trials, COV001 and COV002, one of which was a single-blind randomized controlled phase 2/3 trial testing AZD1222 (ChAdOx1 nCoV-19) in healthy adults. Trial participant PBMC samples were collected at day 0 and day 28 after the second dose for TCRbeta chain sequencing.

This specimen consisted of peripheral blood, obtained 28 days after the second AZD1222 dose. The TCR was taken from an adult who received the AZD1222 COVID-19 vaccine. The chain uses TRBV7-9 and TRBJ2-1; no confident D gene assignment can be made. CDR3 sequence: CASNKYNEQFF. The nucleotide sequence is TGTGCCAGCAATAAGTACAATGAGCAGTTCTTC.